The 14 T cell receptor beta chains in this list originate from one sample, sequenced in a study of blood T cell repertoires in COVID-19. This table comes from immunoSEQ multiplex PCR, and its TCRdb copy is limited to in-frame clones, with some not included. Seen here are about 410,000 clones, roughly 90% observed once, and the top ten hold approximately 1.5%. The sequencing input was peripheral blood. These receptors originate from a woman aged 35 to 49 with COVID-19, enrolled during active disease.

The V gene is TRBV2, the J gene TRBJ1-1, with D uncertain. Deletions cut 6 bases from V and 5 bases from J, with 16 bases between. CDR3 size: 14 residues. Germline lookup yields CDR1 SNHLY and CDR2 FYNNEI. Here the CDR3 reads CASRAPGRLTEAFF. CDR3 nucleotide sequence: TGTGCCAGCAGAGCCCCGGGAAGGCTAACTGAAGCTTTCTTT.

The V call is TRBV28, the J call TRBJ1-1, with 8 bases that match TRBD1. The CDR3 spans 17 residues. Trimming at V came to 2 bases and at J to 0 bases, leaving 8 bases not matched to a gene. The V gene's germline CDR1 is MDHEN and CDR2 SYDVKM. The CDR3 sequence: CASSLRLRDRLNTEAFF. CDR3 nucleotide sequence: TGTGCCAGCAGTTTACGCTTACGGGACAGGCTGAACACTGAAGCTTTCTTT.

The chain links TRBV4-3 to TRBJ2-2, with 8 bases that match TRBD2. The CDR3 contains 15 residues. Trimming removed 1 base from V and 6 bases from J; junction bases left unmatched: 4. Germline CDR1 LGHNA, CDR2 YSLEER. CDR3 residues: CASSQARGGAGELFF. The CDR3 nucleotides read TGCGCCAGCAGCCAAGCCCGGGGGGGGGCCGGGGAGCTGTTTTTT.

CDR3 protein: CASSDVGDRGPGGANVLTF. The CDR3, as DNA: TGTGCCAGCAGCGATGTTGGGGACAGGGGGCCTGGAGGGGCCAACGTCCTGACTTTC. The rearrangement links TRBV5-6 to TRBJ2-6; TRBD1 matches at 12 bases. With 4 bases clipped from V and 4 bases from J, the junction kept 12 bases outside the gene matches. This CDR3 comprises 19 residues. The germline V gene encodes CDR1 SGHDT and CDR2 YYEEEE.

The table lists this clone with a count of one. The rearrangement links TRBV13 to TRBJ2-3; 7 nucleotides line up with TRBD2. Germline V lookup: CDR1 PRHDT, CDR2 FYEKMQ (reference sequence). This CDR3 region has 14 residues. The J segment lost 6 bases and the V segment lost 4 bases, leaving 7 bases of the junction unmatched. The CDR3 nucleotides read TGTGCCAGCAGCTCCAGTCGGGGGGTGGATACGCAGTATTTT. This codes for CASSSSRGVDTQYF.

The chain recombines TRBV5-1 with TRBJ1-1, with D maybe TRBD1 (5 bases). Germline V gene data show CDR1 as SGHRS and CDR2 as YFSETQ. The CDR3 spans 13 residues. V dropped 0 bases and J dropped 3 bases, with 6 bases sitting between them. DNA of the CDR3: TGCGCCAGCAGCTTGGGACAGCACACTGAAGCTTTCTTT. Translated: CASSLGQHTEAFF.

This clone was counted once. J is TRBJ2-2 and V is TRBV18; 12 nucleotides align to TRBD2. With V trimmed by 6 bases and J by 6 bases, 11 bases remained unmatched. Germline values: CDR1 KGHSH, CDR2 LQKENI. The CDR3 totals 17 residues. CDR3 DNA sequence: TGTGCCAGCTCCGCCGGGACTAGCGGGTTCGTGGCCGGGGAGCTGTTTTTT. Protein product: CASSAGTSGFVAGELFF.

The DNA for the CDR3 is TGTGCCAGCTCATCTTTAGCGGGAGGCAGATTGGAGACCCAGTACTTC. Translating gives CASSSLAGGRLETQYF. The V call is TRBV18, the J call TRBJ2-5, with 10 bases matching TRBD2. From germline, CDR1 is KGHSH and CDR2 LQKENI. The CDR3 extends over 16 amino acids. Trimming at V came to 5 bases and at J to 5 bases, leaving 11 bases not matched to a gene.

This clone appeared once. The chain links TRBV7-9 to TRBJ1-1, with 11 bases fitting TRBD1. V lost 1 base to trimming and J lost 4 bases; unmatched junction nucleotides: 5. This CDR3 is 16 amino acids long. The germline CDR1 and CDR2 sequences are SEHNR and FQNEAQ (reference sequence). The CDR3 DNA follows: TGTGCCAGCAGCTTAGGGACAGGGGGCCCGGGCACTGAAGCTTTCTTT. This gives the protein CASSLGTGGPGTEAFF.

The chain links TRBV27 to TRBJ1-4; possible D gene TRBD1, 5 bases. The CDR3 sequence is 17 residues long. Germline V gives CDR1 MNHEY, CDR2 SMNVEV (reference sequence). With 3 bases removed from V and 5 bases from J, the gap between germline ends came to 19 bases. The CDR3 bases are TGTGCCAGCAGTTTTTCCTCTCCGATTGGGGCGAATGAAAAACTGTTTTTT. Protein: CASSFSSPIGANEKLFF.

This clone has a single count. The chain uses TRBV7-9 and TRBJ2-2, with 15 bases identical to TRBD2. The V and J ends lost 4 bases and 6 bases, in that order; junction bases with no gene match: 9. Germline loops: CDR1 SEHNR, CDR2 FQNEAQ (reference sequence). The CDR3 covers 18 residues. The CDR3 bases are TGTGCCAGCAGCTCCGGACTAGCGGGAGGGCCGGACTCCGGGGAGCTGTTTTTT. Protein product: CASSSGLAGGPDSGELFF.

The gene calls are TRBV14 and TRBJ1-4; possibly TRBD1 for D (6 bases). The CDR3 length is 14 residues. Germline V CDR1 and CDR2: SGHDN, FVKESK. Trimming took 3 bases from V and 4 from J, leaving 9 bases between them. Written as DNA, the CDR3 is TGTGCCAGCAGCCAGGACAGCTTTAATGAAAAACTGTTTTTT. It encodes CASSQDSFNEKLFF.

The V call is TRBV5-1, the J call TRBJ1-4; 12 positions match TRBD1. Losses at the gene ends were 4 bases for V and 7 bases for J; bases not matched to a gene: 11. CDR1 is SGHRS and CDR2 is YFSETQ in the germline V gene. The CDR3 extends over 17 amino acids. CDR3 sequence (DNA): TGCGCCAGCAGCAAACCGGGACAGGGGGCGCGGAGTGAAAAACTGTTTTTT. Protein product: CASSKPGQGARSEKLFF.

The chain carries TRBV6-2 or TRBV6-3 and TRBJ2-4; maybe TRBD1 (6 bases). This CDR3 contains 12 residues. Trimming stripped 5 bases from V and 8 bases from J, with 10 bases between. Germline CDR1 is MNHEY and CDR2 is SVGEGT. CDR3 nucleotides: TGTGCCAGCAGTGACAGGCTTCACATTCAGTACTTC. This encodes CASSDRLHIQYF.